Below are 8 T cell receptor beta chains sequenced from a single sample in a study of T-cell reconstitution after alpha-beta-depleted transplantation in children. TCRbeta library preparation incorporated unique molecular identifiers. TCRdb re-derived calls from the PCR reads in MiXCR, one entry per CDR3 protein. The repertoire holds fewer than 450,000 distinct CDR3 sequences, with roughly 16% as singletons. The sample here was PBMCs, mostly from graft donor cells, taken 360 days after TCRalphabeta/CD19-depleted stem cell transplant. The receptors shown here come from a male patient under 10 years old who had a stem cell transplant for acute lymphoblastic leukemia, so the T cells may come from the graft donor.

The rearrangement uses TRBV28 and TRBJ2-5; D might be TRBD1 (5 bases). V was shortened by 6 bases and J by 7 bases, with 18 bases between the two germline ends. Germline V lookup: CDR1 MDHEN, CDR2 SYDVKM. The CDR3 length is 14 residues. CDR3 sequence (DNA): TGTGCCAGCAGCCGCTCCAGGGTAACGGGGACCCAGTACTTC. This translates into CASSRSRVTGTQYF.

This clonotype was counted only a few times. V gene TRBV18 combines with J gene TRBJ1-4; the D is unclear. In germline, CDR1 is KGHSH, CDR2 LQKENI. Trimming took 3 bases from V and 6 from J, leaving 14 bases between them. The CDR3 contains 15 residues. CDR3 in amino acids: CASSPRQPKDEKLFF. CDR3 nucleotide sequence: TGTGCCAGCTCACCGCGGCAGCCCAAAGATGAAAAACTGTTTTTT.

V and J are TRBV11-1 and TRBJ2-1; TRBD1 aligns across 7 bases. CDR3 length: 18 residues. Per the germline V gene, CDR1 is SGHAT and CDR2 is FQDESV (reference sequence). V lost 0 bases and J lost 2; bases outside the gene matches: 10. The CDR3 region has the DNA TGTGCCAGCAGCTTAGCGTGGGCAAGGACAGGAGCCTACAATGAGCAGTTCTTC. The encoded protein is CASSLAWARTGAYNEQFF.

The sample holds a few counts of this clonotype. This chain connects TRBV24-1 to TRBJ2-2; the match to TRBD2 covers 7 bases. Per germline, CDR1 KGHDR and CDR2 SFDVKD. Unmatched junction bases numbered 8, after V lost 5 bases and J lost 0 bases. The CDR3 sequence is 17 residues long. DNA of the CDR3: TGTGCCACCAGTGGGGGAGGGACTTCCCCGAACACCGGGGAGCTGTTTTTT. It specifies CATSGGGTSPNTGELFF.

This clonotype was picked up a small number of times. This chain links TRBV6-2 or TRBV6-3 with TRBJ2-1; weak D call: TRBD2 (6 bases). Germline CDR1 MNHEY, CDR2 SVGEGT. V gave up 5 bases and J gave up 3 bases, with 17 bases separating them. The CDR3 runs 16 residues. The DNA of the CDR3 is TGTGCCAGCAGTCCCCCTCTAGCGCACCTCTACAATGAGCAGTTCTTC. Translation: CASSPPLAHLYNEQFF.

In this sample, this clonotype turned up a few times. The V gene is TRBV6-2 or TRBV6-3, the J gene TRBJ1-6, with unresolved D. Germline CDR1 reads MNHEY; CDR2 reads SVGEGT. Trimming pared 4 bases from V and 6 bases from J, leaving 13 bases between. This CDR3 has 15 residues. CDR3 DNA sequence: TGTGCCAGCAGTTTGCGGAGCCGGACTAATTCACCCCTCCACTTT. This encodes CASSLRSRTNSPLHF.

In this sample, this clonotype turned up many times. The rearrangement links TRBV5-1 to TRBJ2-7; D assignment may be TRBD1 or TRBD2 (5 bases each). This CDR3 contains 14 residues. V was pared by 5 bases and J by 3 bases, with 15 bases between. In germline, CDR1 is SGHRS, CDR2 YFSETQ. The CDR3 protein is CASRPGIGDYEQYF. As DNA, the CDR3 is TGCGCCAGCAGGCCCGGGATAGGGGACTACGAGCAGTACTTC. The full variable domain, rest sourced from reference TRBV5-1 and TRBJ2-7, is KAGVTQTPRYLIKTRGQQVTLSCSPISGHRSVSWYQQTPGQGLQFLFEYFSETQRNKGNFPGRFSGRQFSNSRSEMNVSTLELGDSALYLCASRPGIGDYEQYFGPGTRLTVT.

This clonotype was recorded at least ten times. The chain carries TRBV5-1 and TRBJ2-5; TRBD2 aligns across 10 bases. The CDR3 is 16 residues long. Germline V gene data show CDR1 as SGHRS and CDR2 as YFSETQ. V gave up 0 bases and J gave up 4 bases; unmatched junction bases: 6. CDR3 residues: CASSLGASGSSETQYF. The CDR3 DNA sequence: TGCGCCAGCAGCTTGGGGGCTAGCGGGAGCTCAGAGACCCAGTACTTC.